This T cell receptor beta chain was sequenced in a study of OX40 agonist ivuxolimab in advanced cancers. Study-level background: The costimulatory receptor OX40 (CD134) was targeted by ivuxolimab, a fully human IgG2 agonistic monoclonal antibody. Partial responses were achieved by three dose-escalation patients, of whom one had hepatocellular carcinoma and two had cutaneous melanoma. Patients were allowed to have had prior anti-PD-1, anti-PD-L1 or anti-CTLA-4 therapy, and 40% of the dose-escalation patients had previously received checkpoint inhibitors. The paper describes the monotherapy dose-escalation part (N ≈ 49 patients) of the phase I trial of ivuxolimab. A male proportion of nearly 85% and a mean age of approximately 58 years, ranging from 23 to 79, were recorded for the dose-escalation cohort. Peripheral TCRbeta sequencing aimed to test whether ivuxolimab altered TCR sequence diversity and caused clonal T-cell expansion. Among the approximately 54 dose-escalation patients, 19 had hepatocellular carcinoma, roughly 15 melanoma, 9 renal cell carcinoma and 9 head and neck cancer. Intravenous ivuxolimab was administered to patients every 2 weeks at six dose levels: 0.01, 0.1, 0.3, 1.5, 3 and 10 mg/kg. What the authors observed across the whole study: After ivuxolimab, CD8+ T cells had more expanded clones than CD4+ T cells on average. In the 0.1-3.0 mg/kg groups, partial responders were among the patients with the lowest normalized peripheral clonal expansion, particularly in CD8+ T cells. Low levels of normalized T-cell clonal expansion were also shown by some nonresponding patients. Antigen specificity was not determined for the clonally expanded peripheral T cells. Clonal expansion of both CD4+ and CD8+ blood T cells was observed from baseline to week 6 at doses 0.1 to 3.0 mg/kg.

Genomic DNA was isolated from the sorted cells so that the TCRbeta CDR3 region could be sequenced. TCRbeta CDR3 regions were sequenced using the immunoSEQ Assay. TCRdb's version of the immuneACCESS table is confined to in-frame rearrangements and falls short of the full clone set. An unresolved V gene accounts for under half of the shortfall where checked; the remainder is of unknown origin. The sample yields 80,000 to 100,000 clones; around 91% were counted once. Jointly, the top ten make up around 1.5% of the sample. On this clone itself: The antigen this receptor binds is unknown. Base-call qualities are not available, and no considerably larger clone is one nucleotide away.

The trial excluded patients who had a history of autoimmune disease or were on systemic immunosuppression. Peripheral blood for TCR sequencing was drawn from every dose cohort at baseline, at cycle 4 day 1 and at cycle 7 day 1. Samples came from an open-label, multicenter, first-in-human phase I dose-escalation trial of ivuxolimab. Adults with locally advanced or metastatic melanoma, renal cell, hepatocellular, or head and neck squamous cell carcinoma were enrolled in the trial. Before TCR sequencing, CD4+ and CD8+ T cells were separately sorted from peripheral blood. Based on the germline V gene, the CDR1 and CDR2 sequences are MNHNS and SASEGT. Its CDR3 holds 16 amino acids, cysteine through phenylalanine. Solely the CDR3 DNA is kept, with 48 bases framed from the first base. V sheds 2 bases and J sheds 4 bases, leaving 15 bases between their ends.

The sample in question was CD4+ or CD8+ T cells sorted from blood, obtained in a trial of the OX40 agonist ivuxolimab. In this chain, TRBV6-1 is recombined with TRBJ2-1; the D gene is perhaps TRBD1, from 6 matching bases. The sequence was obtained from an adult with an advanced solid tumor such as melanoma, head and neck, liver or kidney cancer. The CDR3 region has the sequence CASSEYRVFPYNEQFF. The nucleotide sequence reads TGTGCCAGCAGTGAATACAGGGTGTTTCCGTACAATGAGCAGTTCTTC.